The sequence of this T cell receptor beta chain was determined in a study of naive and memory T cell subsets. Overall study results and limits: TCR transcript changes with activation or differentiation may affect this RNA method.

This clonotype has a count of ten or more. The antigen remains unidentified. Whole blood, 2 to 2.5 ml, came from adult healthy volunteers. Reverse transcription used DNase-treated unsorted total RNA, aiming for roughly 1 to 1000 ng. Alpha and beta constant region primers primed reverse transcription for blood and skin samples. Four PCR rounds used nested alpha and beta constant region primers plus the SP2 primer. TCRdb analysed the 5' RACE reads with MiXCR anew, one entry per CDR3 protein. The sample has about 22,000 distinct CDR3 sequences; roughly 4% are singletons. From germline, CDR1 is SGHAT and CDR2 FQDESV (reference sequence). Unmatched junction bases numbered 7, after V lost 5 bases and J lost 5 bases. The CDR3 loop spans 16 amino acids.

The rearrangement uses TRBV11-1 and TRBJ2-1; 12 bases fit TRBD2. The sequence came from a male donor in good health. The CDR3 sequence: CASSGRLAGVNNEQFF. The CDR3 bases are TGTGCCAGCAGCGGGCGACTAGCGGGAGTAAACAATGAGCAGTTCTTC.